These T cell receptor beta chains were read from a single sample in a study of T cell responses to AZD1222 COVID-19 vaccine. Libraries were prepared by immunoSEQ multiplex PCR; TCRdb keeps only in-frame clonotypes and omits some of them. The sample includes 90,000 to 120,000 clones, approximately 88% of them seen just once. The starting material was peripheral blood, obtained on day 0 of AZD1222 vaccination. The origin of the receptors is an adult in good health. The CDR3 runs from the conserved cysteine through the conserved F or W. A D gene is named only where the DNA matches it firmly. Some rows mark clone size as missing; the rest say once, few, many or name a class of expanded clone.

J,D,V,size,CDR3,DNA
TRBJ2-2,TRBD2,TRBV5-1,NA,CASSGGLAGYGGELFF,TGCGCCAGCAGCGGAGGACTAGCGGGATATGGCGGGGAGCTGTTTTTT
TRBJ2-7,NA,TRBV19,medium-sized,CASSLTGTVYEQYF,TGTGCCAGTAGTTTGACGGGGACCGTCTACGAGCAGTACTTC
TRBJ1-1,NA,TRBV14,few,CASSQGGITEAFF,TGTGCCAGCAGCCAAGGCGGGATCACTGAAGCTTTCTTT
TRBJ2-5,TRBD2,TRBV3-1/TRBV3-2,NA,CASSQGSGTSSETQYF,TGTGCCAGCAGCCAAGGATCCGGGACTAGCTCGGAGACCCAGTACTTC
TRBJ2-5,TRBD2,TRBV9,NA,CASSLGAGYIQETQYF,TGTGCCAGCAGCTTGGGAGCGGGGTATATCCAAGAGACCCAGTACTTC
TRBJ2-2,TRBD2,TRBV9,few,CASSAQRGSTGELFF,TGTGCCAGCAGCGCCCAGCGGGGGAGCACCGGGGAGCTGTTTTTT
TRBJ1-2,TRBD1,TRBV10-3,NA,CAISESSTGYGYTF,TGTGCCATCAGTGAGTCATCGACAGGGTATGGCTACACCTTC
TRBJ2-7,TRBD1,TRBV7-3,NA,CASSPHQGAIYEQYF,TGTGCCAGCAGCCCCCACCAGGGGGCTATCTACGAGCAGTACTTC
TRBJ2-7,TRBD2,TRBV7-9,NA,CASSPPGGSEQYF,TGTGCCAGCAGCCCCCCGGGGGGGAGCGAGCAGTACTTC
TRBJ1-1,TRBD1,TRBV5-1,NA,CASTRQGGGMNTEAFF,TGCGCCAGCACCCGACAGGGAGGGGGAATGAACACTGAAGCTTTCTTT
TRBJ1-1,NA,TRBV19,once,CASSIFFRGNTEAFF,TGTGCCAGTAGTATTTTTTTTCGGGGGAACACTGAAGCTTTCTTT
TRBJ1-1,NA,TRBV11-3,NA,CASSSGPGSNTEAFF,TGTGCCAGCAGCTCAGGTCCGGGATCAAACACTGAAGCTTTCTTT
TRBJ2-1,NA,TRBV4-2,NA,CASSQDGVDRNYNEQFF,TGTGCCAGCAGCCAAGATGGGGTGGACAGAAACTACAATGAGCAGTTCTTC
TRBJ1-2,NA,TRBV28,NA,CASSPQESSYGYTF,TGTGCCAGCAGTCCCCAGGAGAGTAGCTATGGCTACACCTTC
TRBJ2-7,TRBD1,TRBV6-1,NA,CASSDQQGAYYEQYF,TGTGCCAGCAGTGACCAACAGGGGGCGTACTACGAGCAGTACTTC
TRBJ1-2,NA,TRBV29-1,once,CSVEVIGSDGYTF,TGCAGCGTTGAAGTGATAGGGTCGGATGGCTACACCTTC
TRBJ2-3,NA,TRBV14,NA,CASSQVGGHRTDTQYF,TGTGCCAGCAGCCAAGTAGGAGGTCACCGCACAGATACGCAGTATTTT
TRBJ2-1,TRBD1,TRBV7-6,NA,CASGRGLDEQFF,TGTGCCAGCGGCAGGGGGTTGGATGAGCAGTTCTTC
TRBJ1-5,TRBD1,TRBV3-1/TRBV3-2,NA,CASSQTDRGGQPQHF,TGTGCCAGCAGCCAAACAGACAGGGGCGGGCAGCCCCAGCATTTT
TRBJ1-1,NA,TRBV5-1,once,CASSLVSGLTEAFF,TGCGCCAGCAGCTTGGTATCCGGGCTCACTGAAGCTTTCTTT
TRBJ2-5,NA,TRBV27,once,CASSLVPGLQETQYF,TGTGCCAGCAGTTTGGTTCCAGGACTCCAAGAGACCCAGTACTTC
TRBJ2-7,NA,TRBV3-1/TRBV3-2,many,CASRYGYEQYF,TGTGCCAGCAGGTACGGATACGAGCAGTACTTC
TRBJ1-5,NA,TRBV4-1,NA,CASSQDLHSNQPQHF,TGCGCCAGCAGCCAAGATCTCCATAGCAATCAGCCCCAGCATTTT
TRBJ2-1,TRBD2,TRBV2,few,CASRRGSSGVTNEQFF,TGTGCCAGCAGGCGGGGTTCTAGCGGAGTAACGAATGAGCAGTTCTTC
TRBJ2-7,NA,TRBV7-2,NA,CASSFAGSYEQYF,TGTGCCAGCAGCTTCGCAGGGTCCTACGAGCAGTACTTC
TRBJ1-3,NA,TRBV5-5,NA,CASSLGGSSGNTIYF,TGTGCCAGCAGCTTGGGGGGGAGCTCTGGAAACACCATATATTTT